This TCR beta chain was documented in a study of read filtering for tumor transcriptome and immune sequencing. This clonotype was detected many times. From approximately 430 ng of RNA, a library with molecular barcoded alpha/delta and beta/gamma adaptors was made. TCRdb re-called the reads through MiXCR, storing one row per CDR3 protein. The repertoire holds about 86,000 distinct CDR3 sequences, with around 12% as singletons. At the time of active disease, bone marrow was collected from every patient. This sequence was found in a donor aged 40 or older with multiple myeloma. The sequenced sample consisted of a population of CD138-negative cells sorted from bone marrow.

CDR3 nucleotide sequence: TGCGCCAGCAGCTCACAGGGGGCCGGCGGGGAGCTGTTTTTT. It specifies CASSSQGAGGELFF. The chain combines TRBV5-1 with TRBJ2-2; TRBD1 matches 9 bases. Germline loops: CDR1 SGHRS, CDR2 YFSETQ. The CDR3 runs 14 residues. With 3 bases clipped from V and 7 bases from J, the junction kept 4 bases outside the gene matches.